The clone carrying this T cell receptor beta chain occurred once. The data are from a study of cytomegalovirus exposure and HLA in healthy donors. V was clipped by 0 bases and J by 11 bases; unmatched bases: 3. The CDR3 has 13 residues. Germline CDR1 reads MNHEY; CDR2 reads SVGAGI. Amplification used 60 Vbeta primers and 13 Jbeta primers. Measured with immunoSEQ multiplex PCR; TCRdb has only the in-frame clones, and not every one. Of approximately 100,000 clones listed, around 67% are singletons. This sequence was found in a human donor in good health. Sequencing was done on a sample of PBMCs. The V call is TRBV6-5, the J call TRBJ1-2; 10 bases agree with TRBD1. CDR3 sequence reads: CASSYSTGGKYTF. In DNA form, the CDR3 reads TGTGCCAGCAGTTACTCGACAGGGGGCAAATACACCTTC.